This passage covers 15 T cell receptor beta chains from one sample sequenced in a study of cytomegalovirus exposure and HLA in healthy donors. It was with 60 Vbeta and 13 Jbeta primers that the PCR ran. Method: immunoSEQ multiplex PCR; TCRdb's copy keeps in-frame clones and lacks some. The sample includes 60,000 to 80,000 clones, over 60% seen only once; the top ten take roughly 5.2%. Material: PBMCs. The origin of the receptors is a woman in her 30s in good health and CMV-seronegative.

The chain uses TRBV6-5 and TRBJ1-1; D unclear. With 2 bases removed from V and 7 bases from J, the gap between germline ends came to 17 bases. The CDR3 spans 15 residues. Germline V gene lookup returns CDR1 MNHEY and CDR2 SVGAGI. The CDR3 coding sequence is TGTGCCAGCAGTTACGGCCTTAAGTGGCCCCGTGAAGCTTTCTTT. The encoded protein is CASSYGLKWPREAFF.

This clone was observed a handful of times. The chain employs TRBV18 and TRBJ1-6, with D hard to call. This CDR3 has 17 amino acids. Trimming took 3 bases from V and 9 from J, leaving 21 bases between them. From germline, CDR1 is KGHSH and CDR2 LQKENI. The CDR3 DNA follows: TGTGCCAGCTCACCTTTATCCGCTGAACAGACCTTTTCACCCCTCCACTTT. Translated, it gives CASSPLSAEQTFSPLHF. Complete variable domain (other parts from reference TRBV18 and TRBJ1-6): NAGVMQNPRHLVRRRGQEARLRCSPMKGHSHVYWYRQLPEEGLKFMVYLQKENIIDESGMPKERFSAEFPKEGPSILRIQQVVRGDSAAYFCASSPLSAEQTFSPLHFGNGTRLTVT.

V and J are TRBV27 and TRBJ2-7, with 8 positions matching TRBD2. The V gene end was trimmed by 3 bases and the J gene end by 3 bases; junction bases not matched to a gene: 1. The CDR3 is made up of 13 amino acids. CDR1 and CDR2 (germline): MNHEY, SMNVEV (reference sequence). The CDR3 coding sequence is TGTGCCAGCAGTTTGAGCGGGAGCTACGAGCAGTACTTC. Protein: CASSLSGSYEQYF.

The chain combines TRBV30 with TRBJ2-3; D not resolved. This CDR3 contains 13 residues. CDR1 and CDR2 (germline): GTSNPN, SVGIG (reference sequence). Trimming took off 2 bases at V and 3 bases at J, with 9 bases between the two ends. In DNA form, the CDR3 reads TGTGCCTGGAGTAAAGCCAAAACAGATACGCAGTATTTT. Translating gives CAWSKAKTDTQYF.

This rearrangement joins TRBV19 to TRBJ2-7, with a possible D match to TRBD2 (6 bases). This CDR3 region has 12 residues. V dropped 8 bases and J dropped 3 bases, with 11 bases sitting between them. Germline V gene lookup returns CDR1 LNHDA and CDR2 SQIVND (reference sequence). CDR3 DNA sequence: TGTGCCAGTGGGGGAGGACGCTACGAGCAGTACTTC. Translation: CASGGGRYEQYF. The whole variable domain, remainder taken from reference TRBV19 and TRBJ2-7, is DGGITQSPKYLFRKEGQNVTLSCEQNLNHDAMYWYRQDPGQGLRLIYYSQIVNDFQKGDIAEGYSVSREKKESFPLTVTSAQKNPTAFYLCASGGGRYEQYFGPGTRLTVT.

This chain connects TRBV19 to TRBJ2-7; 8 bases are a match to TRBD1. Unmatched junction bases numbered 9, after V lost 5 bases and J lost 0 bases. CDR1 is LNHDA and CDR2 is SQIVND in the germline V gene (reference sequence). CDR3 length: 16 amino acids. The CDR3 sequence: CASSSTGGHSSYEQYF. The CDR3 nucleotides read TGTGCCAGTAGTTCTACAGGGGGTCACAGCTCCTACGAGCAGTACTTC.

V usage is TRBV5-1 and J usage is TRBJ2-5, with 8 bases lining up with TRBD1. The CDR3 totals 15 residues. The germline V gene encodes CDR1 SGHRS and CDR2 YFSETQ. The junction had 5 bases not matched to a gene; V was cut back by 3 bases and J by 1 base. The CDR3, as DNA: TGCGCCAGCAGCTGGTTACAGGGGGGCCAAGAGACCCAGTACTTC. Translating gives CASSWLQGGQETQYF.

In DNA form, the CDR3 reads TGTGCCAGCAGTCCCCACAGGGGGAGGCGAAACACCATATATTTT. Its protein product is CASSPHRGRRNTIYF. The chain employs TRBV28 and TRBJ1-3; 8 bases are a match to TRBD1. Germline lookup yields CDR1 MDHEN and CDR2 SYDVKM. The V gene end was trimmed by 5 bases and the J gene end by 5 bases; junction bases not matched to a gene: 8. This CDR3 is 15 amino acids long.

V and J are TRBV5-5 and TRBJ2-7; TRBD2 matches 7 bases. Trimming cost V 4 bases and J 1 base; bases outside gene matches: 8. The length of the CDR3 is 15 residues. Germline CDR1 SGHKS, CDR2 YYEKEE (reference sequence). The CDR3 reads CASSVWGGGSYEQYF. In DNA, the CDR3 is TGTGCCAGCAGCGTCTGGGGGGGAGGGTCCTACGAGCAGTACTTC.

The chain uses TRBV5-4 and TRBJ2-5; 8 nucleotides align to TRBD2. Germline trimming cut 2 bases from V and 4 bases from J; bases unmatched to any gene: 1. Germline V lookup: CDR1 SGHNT, CDR2 YYREEE (reference sequence). This CDR3 region has 13 residues. The CDR3 DNA sequence: TGTGCCAGCAGCTTCCGGGGGGGAGAGACCCAGTACTTC. It is translated as CASSFRGGETQYF. Variable domain in full (rest from reference TRBV5-4 and TRBJ2-5): ETGVTQSPTHLIKTRGQQVTLRCSSQSGHNTVSWYQQALGQGPQFIFQYYREEENGRGNFPPRFSGLQFPNYSSELNVNALELDDSALYLCASSFRGGETQYFGPGTRLLVL.

The chain links TRBV5-1 to TRBJ2-5; possible D gene TRBD1, 5 bases. The ends were cut back, 0 bases at V and 0 bases at J, with 15 bases in the middle. The CDR3 totals 17 residues. Per the germline V gene, CDR1 is SGHRS and CDR2 is YFSETQ. The CDR3 region is CASSLAPQDSHQETQYF. CDR3 sequence (DNA): TGCGCCAGCAGCTTGGCTCCCCAAGACAGCCACCAAGAGACCCAGTACTTC.

The chain uses TRBV28 and TRBJ2-7, with D perhaps TRBD1 (5 bases). The CDR3 contains 14 residues. In germline, CDR1 is MDHEN, CDR2 SYDVKM. V shed 6 bases and J shed 2 bases, with 14 bases lying between them. This chain's CDR3 is CASRFPTAPYEQYF. The CDR3 coding sequence is TGTGCCAGCAGATTCCCGACAGCTCCCTACGAGCAGTACTTC.

The chain has TRBV6-5 and TRBJ1-1, with 9 bases matching TRBD1. Germline assignment: CDR1 MNHEY and CDR2 SVGAGI. V trimming: 6 bases; J trimming: 4 bases; junction bases outside the gene matches: 9. The CDR3 is made up of 15 amino acids. The CDR3 sequence is CASSSTGTGSTEAFF. The CDR3 DNA sequence: TGTGCCAGCAGCTCTACCGGGACAGGGTCCACTGAAGCTTTCTTT.

The chain employs TRBV5-6 and TRBJ1-1; D perhaps matches TRBD1 (5 bases). CDR1 is SGHDT and CDR2 is YYEEEE in the germline V gene. This CDR3 has 13 residues. Trimming took off 1 base at V and 8 bases at J, with 12 bases between the two ends. Written as DNA, the CDR3 is TGTGCCAGCAGCTTGTATTCTGGGGCCGAAGCTTTCTTT. Protein sequence: CASSLYSGAEAFF.

V gene TRBV9 combines with J gene TRBJ2-6, with D perhaps matching TRBD1 (6 bases). Per the germline V gene, CDR1 is SGDLS and CDR2 is YYNGEE. The germline V and J ends were trimmed by 4 bases and 0 bases, with 14 bases remaining between them. CDR3 length equals 17 residues. The CDR3 reads CASSWQGLDSGANVLTF. CDR3 nucleotide sequence: TGTGCCAGCAGCTGGCAGGGGCTGGACTCTGGGGCCAACGTCCTGACTTTC.